The entry below gives a single T cell receptor beta chain sequence along with its context. This sample was included in a study of blood T cell repertoires in COVID-19. In the original workflow: Nucleated cell counts were estimated from reference gene primer amplification. Data came from immunoSEQ multiplex PCR; TCRdb stores just in-frame clones and leaves some out. The V and J calls and clone size were taken over from that table, and D and trimming were inferred from the DNA. The sample yields under 250,000 clones, 70% to 85% seen once. The clonotype originates from a man aged 50 or older with active or convalescent COVID-19. The sequenced material came from peripheral blood.

The CDR3, as DNA: TGTGCCAGCAGCCCCCCAGCTAGCGGAATACCCACAGATACGCAGTATTTT. It is translated as CASSPPASGIPTDTQYF. The chain employs TRBV5-4 and TRBJ2-3, with 7 bases lining up with TRBD2. Trimming cost V 4 bases and J 2 bases; bases outside gene matches: 13. CDR3 length: 17 amino acids. Germline V gene lookup returns CDR1 SGHNT and CDR2 YYREEE (reference sequence).